Listed here are 22 T cell receptor beta chains from one sample, sequenced in a study of cytomegalovirus exposure and HLA in healthy donors. The PCR was carried out with 60 Vbeta primers and 13 Jbeta primers. The table came from immunoSEQ multiplex PCR; TCRdb's copy has only in-frame clones and leaves some out. The sample includes around 150,000 clones, under 75% of them seen just once. Input material: PBMCs. The receptor set was obtained from a woman aged 55-70 years in good health and CMV-seropositive.

The chain employs TRBV4-3 and TRBJ2-1; 8 bases are shared with TRBD2. The V gene's germline CDR1 is LGHNA and CDR2 YSLEER. This CDR3 spans 16 amino acids. V trimming: 0 bases; J trimming: 0 bases; junction bases outside the gene matches: 1. CDR3 amino acids: CASSQDGTSSYNEQFF. The DNA for the CDR3 is TGCGCCAGCAGCCAAGATGGGACTAGCTCCTACAATGAGCAGTTCTTC.

This clone was detected only a few times. The V call is TRBV6-5, the J call TRBJ2-5; 11 positions match TRBD1. The better agreement between TRBJ2-7 and the DNA end casts doubt on the J call. Germline values: CDR1 MNHEY, CDR2 SVGAGI. The CDR3 has 14 residues. As DNA, the CDR3 is TGTGCCAGCAGTCCCTGGGGACAGGGGGACGAGCAGTACTTC. This sequence encodes CASSPWGQGDEQYF.

The rearrangement uses TRBV7-8 and TRBJ2-3; D is perhaps TRBD2 (6 bases). Germline V gives CDR1 SGHVS, CDR2 FQNEAQ. The CDR3 totals 15 residues. The ends were cut back, 5 bases at V and 2 bases at J, with 14 bases in the middle. CDR3 loop: CASSPTSIPTDTQYF. CDR3 sequence (DNA): TGTGCCAGCAGCCCGACTAGTATCCCCACAGATACGCAGTATTTT.

This clone was seen only a few times. The V and J genes are TRBV7-9 and TRBJ2-2; 8 bases are shared with TRBD2. The germline V gene encodes CDR1 SEHNR and CDR2 FQNEAQ (reference sequence). Trimming cost V 7 bases and J 1 base; bases outside gene matches: 2. The CDR3 is made up of 14 amino acids. The CDR3 sequence is CASTREGNTGELFF. Written as DNA, the CDR3 is TGTGCCAGCACCCGGGAGGGGAACACCGGGGAGCTGTTTTTT.

The J gene is TRBJ2-2, the V gene TRBV7-3; 8 bases are a match to TRBD2. This CDR3 comprises 18 residues. Germline V gene sequence: CDR1 SGHTA, CDR2 FQGTGA. V shed 1 base, J shed 0 bases, and the junction held 7 bases outside the gene matches. The CDR3 DNA follows: TGTGCCAGCAGCTTAAAACCCCAGCGGGGGACGAACACCGGGGAGCTGTTTTTT. It translates to CASSLKPQRGTNTGELFF.

The chain combines TRBV4-2 with TRBJ1-2; 8 bases line up with TRBD1. This CDR3 region has 14 residues. The ends lost 7 bases at V and 6 bases at J; junction bases unmatched: 10. CDR1 is LGHNA and CDR2 is YNFKEQ in the germline V gene. The DNA of the CDR3 is TGTGCCAGCAACCCAGGGGGCGCGGACCATGGCTACACCTTC. It specifies CASNPGGADHGYTF.

This clone was seen a few times. The J gene is TRBJ2-7, the V gene TRBV5-6; 9 positions match TRBD2. Germline V gene data show CDR1 as SGHDT and CDR2 as YYEEEE. The CDR3 totals 16 residues. Trimming removed 0 bases from V and 1 base from J; junction bases left unmatched: 5. CDR3 coding DNA: TGTGCCAGCAGCTTGGGACTAGCGGTCCCTTCCTACGAGCAGTACTTC. Protein product: CASSLGLAVPSYEQYF.

This chain joins TRBV30 and TRBJ1-4; D not certain. V lost 1 base and J lost 7, with 7 bases in between. The CDR3 has 12 amino acids. Looked up from germline, CDR1 is GTSNPN and CDR2 is SVGIG (reference sequence). In DNA form, the CDR3 reads TGTGCCTGGAGTGGGAGAGGTGAAAAACTGTTTTTT. Translating it yields CAWSGRGEKLFF. Supplemented by reference TRBV30 and TRBJ1-4, the full variable domain reads SQTIHQWPATLVQPVGSPLSLECTVEGTSNPNLYWYRQAAGRGLQLLFYSVGIGQISSEVPQNLSASRPQDRQFILSSKKLLLSDSGFYLCAWSGRGEKLFFGSGTQLSVL.

This rearrangement joins TRBV4-1 to TRBJ1-2; TRBD1 is a possible D gene (5 bases). The V gene's germline CDR1 is MGHRA and CDR2 YSYEKL. The germline V and J ends were trimmed by 4 bases and 1 base, with 13 bases remaining between them. This CDR3 region has 15 residues. Here the CDR3 reads CASSPAGTRNYGYTF. In nucleotides, the CDR3 is TGCGCCAGCAGCCCAGCAGGGACTCGTAACTATGGCTACACCTTC.

The genes are TRBV28 and TRBJ2-1; 7 bases match TRBD1. J was trimmed by 8 bases and V by 6 bases; bases with no gene match: 10. CDR3 size: 14 residues. Germline loops: CDR1 MDHEN, CDR2 SYDVKM. The CDR3 DNA reads as TGTGCCAGCAGCTTACCAGGGGGAGAGTATGAGCAGTTCTTC. It codes for CASSLPGGEYEQFF. The full variable domain, its missing parts supplied by reference TRBV28 and TRBJ2-1, is DVKVTQSSRYLVKRTGEKVFLECVQDMDHENMFWYRQDPGLGLRLIYFSYDVKMKEKGDIPEGYSVSREKKERFSLILESASTNQTSMYLCASSLPGGEYEQFFGPGTRLTVL.

The chain has TRBV11-3 and TRBJ2-2; a possible D gene is TRBD1 (5 bases). This CDR3 is built from 14 residues. The germline CDR1 and CDR2 sequences are SGHNT and YENEEA. V dropped 7 bases and J dropped 0 bases, with 9 bases sitting between them. The CDR3 DNA follows: TGTGCCAGCAAGTGGGGCTCGAACACCGGGGAGCTGTTTTTT. Residues: CASKWGSNTGELFF.

The gene calls are TRBV6-5 and TRBJ1-4; D is perhaps TRBD1 (6 bases). Trimming stripped 6 bases from V and 4 bases from J, with 9 bases between. The germline V gene has CDR1 MNHEY and CDR2 SVGAGI. The CDR3 has 13 residues. Here the CDR3 DNA reads TGTGCCAGCAGGAAGGACAGTAATGAAAAACTGTTTTTT. This gives the protein CASRKDSNEKLFF.

The chain employs TRBV4-1 and TRBJ2-1, with 7 bases that match TRBD1. From germline, CDR1 is MGHRA and CDR2 YSYEKL. The ends lost 0 bases at V and 2 bases at J; junction bases unmatched: 4. CDR3 length: 16 residues. The CDR3 is CASSQDIQGAYNEQFF. CDR3 nucleotide sequence: TGCGCCAGCAGCCAAGATATCCAGGGGGCCTACAATGAGCAGTTCTTC.

This clone is a singleton in its sample. The chain joins TRBV19 to TRBJ2-6; the D is unclear. This CDR3 region has 15 residues. The V gene lost 2 bases and the J gene lost 0 bases, with 5 bases spanning the gap. CDR1 is LNHDA, CDR2 SQIVND, per germline (reference sequence). DNA for the CDR3: TGTGCCAGTAGTATACTCGGCTCTGGGGCCAACGTCCTGACTTTC. It yields the protein CASSILGSGANVLTF.

The sample holds a few counts of this clone. The chain couples TRBV19 to TRBJ2-1; a possible D gene is TRBD1 (5 bases). V gave up 9 bases and J gave up 10 bases, with 19 bases separating them. Germline V gene data show CDR1 as LNHDA and CDR2 as SQIVND (reference sequence). There are 13 residues in the CDR3. CDR3 sequence reads: CASSRFGAGEQFF. The CDR3 nucleotides are TGTGCCAGCAGTCGGTTTGGGGCAGGAGAGCAGTTCTTC.

This clone came up a few times. The DNA for the CDR3 is TGTGCCAGCAGCATAGTTGGGGGAGGGGAATACGAGCAGTACTTC. Translated, it gives CASSIVGGGEYEQYF. This sequence joins TRBV7-2 and TRBJ2-7; 7 bases match TRBD2. This CDR3 is 15 amino acids long. Germline V CDR1 and CDR2: SGHTA, FQGNSA. V lost 5 bases to trimming and J lost 4 bases; unmatched junction nucleotides: 11.

This clone was found once. V usage is TRBV27 and J usage is TRBJ2-3; D uncertain. With 6 bases removed from V and 0 bases from J, the gap between germline ends came to 13 bases. The CDR3 runs to 15 residues. CDR1 is MNHEY and CDR2 is SMNVEV in the germline V gene (reference sequence). The CDR3: CASRPSTGSTDTQYF. The CDR3 bases are TGTGCCAGCAGACCTAGTACGGGTAGCACAGATACGCAGTATTTT.

The chain employs TRBV2 and TRBJ2-2, with TRBD2 matching 7 bases. Germline V CDR1 and CDR2: SNHLY, FYNNEI. Trimming cost V 3 bases and J 6 bases; bases outside gene matches: 1. This CDR3 comprises 13 residues. The CDR3, as DNA: TGTGCCAGCAGTGATGCGGGAGCCGGGGAGCTGTTTTTT. This encodes CASSDAGAGELFF.

The gene calls are TRBV29-1 and TRBJ1-2, with no clear D. The V gene's germline CDR1 is SQVTM and CDR2 ANQGSEA. The CDR3 is 13 residues long. V lost 0 bases and J 8 bases, leaving 13 bases between the germline ends. CDR3 loop: CSVEDSGLYGYTF. CDR3 coding DNA: TGCAGCGTTGAAGATTCCGGACTATACGGCTACACCTTC.

The V gene is TRBV19, the J gene TRBJ2-3; weak D call: TRBD2 (5 bases). The V end was cut by 1 base, the J end by 2 bases, with 7 bases between. From germline, CDR1 is LNHDA and CDR2 SQIVND (reference sequence). CDR3 length equals 14 residues. CDR3 nucleotide sequence: TGTGCCAGTAGTATAGGAGGGTTCACAGATACGCAGTATTTT. It codes for CASSIGGFTDTQYF.

The chain joins TRBV5-1 to TRBJ2-5; 8 bases fit TRBD2. From germline, CDR1 is SGHRS and CDR2 YFSETQ. The J segment lost 3 bases and the V segment lost 6 bases, leaving 10 bases of the junction unmatched. The CDR3 runs to 15 residues. CDR3 DNA: TGCGCCAGCAAAACCCTCGGGACTAGAGAAGAGACCCAGTACTTC. This codes for CASKTLGTREETQYF. Combining the CDR3 with reference TRBV5-1 and TRBJ2-5 gives the whole variable domain KAGVTQTPRYLIKTRGQQVTLSCSPISGHRSVSWYQQTPGQGLQFLFEYFSETQRNKGNFPGRFSGRQFSNSRSEMNVSTLELGDSALYLCASKTLGTREETQYFGPGTRLLVL.

V gene TRBV30 combines with J gene TRBJ1-1; TRBD1 might be the D (6 bases). V dropped 2 bases and J dropped 1 base, with 8 bases sitting between them. Germline V CDR1 and CDR2: GTSNPN, SVGIG (reference sequence). The CDR3 is 13 amino acids. The CDR3 DNA is TGTGCCTGGAGTCAGACAGGGAACACTGAAGCTTTCTTT. This gives the protein CAWSQTGNTEAFF.